A selection of T cell receptor beta chains follows, all from one sample in a study of human thymus T cells. TCRdb's table, derived via immunoSEQ multiplex PCR, lists solely in-frame clones and lacks some. The repertoire holds tens of thousands of clones, with 95% as singletons. Sequencing input: thymus tissue. Receptors were obtained from a girl less than two years old with a congenital heart defect but otherwise immunologically healthy. Both conserved end residues are part of each CDR3. D genes are given only for firm matches. Size tells how often a clone was seen (once, few, many) or the class of an expanded clone, and some rows leave it out.

J gene	D gene	clone size	V gene	CDR3 protein	CDR3 DNA
TRBJ2-1	TRBD2	-	TRBV4-1	CASSHDTSGRRCCSYNEQFF	TGCGCCAGCAGCCATGATACTAGCGGGAGGCGCTGTTGCTCCTACAATGAGCAGTTCTTC
TRBJ1-1	-	-	TRBV27	CASSPLGGYRFGAFF	TGTGCTAGCAGTCCCCTAGGGGGATATCGTTTCGGAGCTTTCTTT
TRBJ2-1	TRBD2	-	TRBV19	CASKPGLAGVSEQFF	TGTGCCAGTAAACCGGGACTAGCGGGAGTGAGTGAGCAGTTCTTC
TRBJ2-1	-	-	TRBV28	CASSLTGNNEQFF	TGTGCCAGCAGTCTCACAGGTAACAATGAGCAGTTCTTC
TRBJ2-7	-	-	TRBV28	CASSLAPPGVPYEQYF	TGTGCCAGCTCTCTTGCTCCTCCGGGAGTACCCTACGAGCAGTACTTC
TRBJ1-2	TRBD1	-	TRBV14	CASSHTGTGGKYGYTF	TGTGCCAGCAGCCACACCGGGACAGGGGGGAAATATGGCTACACCTTC
TRBJ2-1	TRBD2	once	TRBV4-1	CASSQDPSGGVSSYNEQFF	TGCGCCAGCAGCCAAGACCCCTCGGGGGGTGTGAGCTCCTACAATGAGCAGTTCTTC
TRBJ2-5	-	-	TRBV10-3	CAISVEGPQETQYF	TGTGCCATCAGTGTGGAGGGCCCCCAAGAGACCCAGTACTTC
TRBJ2-1	-	-	TRBV28	CASSFGRASSYNEQFF	TGTGCCAGCAGTTTCGGGCGGGCGAGCTCCTACAATGAGCAGTTCTTC
TRBJ2-1	TRBD1	-	TRBV18	CASSPKFPGTGGYYNEQFF	TGTGCCAGCTCACCGAAATTCCCGGGAACAGGGGGCTACTACAATGAGCAGTTCTTC
TRBJ2-5	TRBD2	-	TRBV5-6	CASTRGSGRETQYF	TGTGCCAGCACCCGGGGGAGCGGGAGAGAGACCCAGTACTTC
TRBJ1-1	-	-	TRBV4-1	CASSHHRARSPEAFF	TGCGCCAGCAGCCATCACCGGGCCAGGTCCCCTGAAGCTTTCTTT
TRBJ1-6	-	-	TRBV6-1	CAGRRESSYNSPLHF	TGTGCCGGCCGACGGGAGAGCTCCTATAATTCACCCCTCCACTTT
TRBJ2-3	TRBD2	-	TRBV5-1	CASSLDTSGRSADTQYF	TGCGCCAGCAGCTTGGACACTAGCGGGAGATCGGCAGATACGCAGTATTTT
TRBJ1-2	TRBD1	-	TRBV5-1	CASSPTGVGYTF	TGCGCCAGCAGCCCCACAGGGGTCGGCTACACCTTC
TRBJ1-3	-	-	TRBV6-6	CASSSEVGNTIYF	TGTGCCAGCAGTTCAGAAGTTGGAAACACCATATATTTT
TRBJ2-3	-	-	TRBV14	CASSQQGGGPDTQYF	TGTGCCAGCAGCCAACAGGGGGGAGGCCCAGATACGCAGTATTTT
TRBJ2-7	-	-	TRBV27	CASADREVTYEQYF	TGTGCCAGCGCCGACAGGGAGGTCACCTACGAGCAGTACTTC
TRBJ2-6	TRBD1	-	TRBV7-9	CASSLRAIRGRSGANVLTF	TGTGCCAGCAGCTTACGTGCGATCAGGGGGCGGTCTGGGGCCAACGTCCTGACTTTC
TRBJ1-1	TRBD1	-	TRBV14	CASSRQGLNTEAFF	TGTGCCAGCAGCCGACAGGGCCTGAACACTGAAGCTTTCTTT
TRBJ2-5	TRBD2	once	TRBV7-2	CASSLVGGREETQYF	TGTGCCAGCAGCTTAGTGGGCGGGAGGGAAGAGACCCAGTACTTC
TRBJ2-1	TRBD2	-	TRBV7-9	CASSLTSSYNEQFF	TGTGCCAGCAGCTTGACTAGCTCTTACAATGAGCAGTTCTTC
TRBJ2-1	-	-	TRBV7-9	CASSLVPSGGLEVYNEQFF	TGTGCCAGCAGCTTAGTCCCTTCCGGGGGGCTGGAGGTATACAATGAGCAGTTCTTC
TRBJ2-7	-	-	TRBV11-2	CASSLDPGCPTGAQYF	TGTGCCAGCAGCTTAGACCCAGGATGCCCGACTGGGGCGCAGTACTTC
TRBJ2-7	TRBD1	-	TRBV10-1	CASSEGQGTGEQYF	TGCGCCAGCAGTGAGGGACAGGGAACGGGGGAGCAGTACTTC
TRBJ1-1	-	-	TRBV5-3	CARPEEVDTEAFF	TGTGCCAGACCGGAGGAGGTCGACACTGAAGCTTTCTTT
TRBJ2-3	-	-	TRBV7-2	CASSYDRTTSTDTQYF	TGTGCCAGCAGCTACGACAGGACTACTAGCACAGATACGCAGTATTTT